This is a list of T cell receptor beta chains from one sample in a study of T-cell memory formation after mild COVID-19. One entry per CDR3 protein results from TCRdb running MiXCR on the 5' RACE reads. There are around 250,000 distinct CDR3 sequences in the sample; about 16% occur only once, and roughly 20% lies in the top ten. The sequenced sample was PBMCs or a T cell subset sorted from them (not recorded which). These TCRs come from a young man who had mild COVID-19 (a few samples of this study predate the infection). Cell type and time point are not known. Both conserved end residues are part of each CDR3. The order of the fields is V gene, D gene, clone size, J gene, CDR3 DNA, CDR3 protein. The D gene is left open where the match is weak. Clone size, where shown, is once, few, many, or a class for clones that have expanded.

v_gene: TRBV27
d_gene: NA
abundance: NA
j_gene: TRBJ1-1
CDR3nt: TGTGCCAGCAGTTCCCTTGGGGAGAACACTGAAGCTTTCTTT
CDR3aa: CASSSLGENTEAFF

v_gene: TRBV20-1
d_gene: NA
abundance: few
j_gene: TRBJ2-5
CDR3nt: TGCAGTGCTAGAGAGCTGACTAGGCAAGAGACCCAGTACTTC
CDR3aa: CSARELTRQETQYF

v_gene: TRBV6-5
d_gene: NA
abundance: NA
j_gene: TRBJ2-4
CDR3nt: TGTGCCAGCAGTTACTCCCGGGTAAACATTCAGTACTTC
CDR3aa: CASSYSRVNIQYF

v_gene: TRBV4-3
d_gene: TRBD1
abundance: NA
j_gene: TRBJ1-6
CDR3nt: TGCGCCAGCAGCCAAGCCTCACAGGGGGCTAGGAATTCACCCCTCCACTTT
CDR3aa: CASSQASQGARNSPLHF

v_gene: TRBV6-5
d_gene: NA
abundance: NA
j_gene: TRBJ2-7
CDR3nt: TGTGCCAGCAGTTATATGGGCGAGCAGTACTTC
CDR3aa: CASSYMGEQYF

v_gene: TRBV20-1
d_gene: TRBD2
abundance: many
j_gene: TRBJ2-7
CDR3nt: TGCAGTGCTAGAGCGCGACTAGCGGGGGGGCGGGGCGAGCAGTACTTC
CDR3aa: CSARARLAGGRGEQYF

v_gene: TRBV12-3/TRBV12-4
d_gene: NA
abundance: many
j_gene: TRBJ2-2
CDR3nt: TGTGCCAGCACCACGGTTCTTTCCACCGGGGAGCTGTTTTTT
CDR3aa: CASTTVLSTGELFF

v_gene: TRBV27
d_gene: NA
abundance: NA
j_gene: TRBJ2-3
CDR3nt: TGTGCCAGCAGTACTTTTTTTAAGTCGAGAATGGAGAGAGATACGCAGTATTTT
CDR3aa: CASSTFFKSRMERDTQYF

v_gene: TRBV7-6
d_gene: NA
abundance: NA
j_gene: TRBJ2-7
CDR3nt: TGTGCCACCAGCCCGACAGGATCTGTGTACGAGCAGTACTTC
CDR3aa: CATSPTGSVYEQYF

v_gene: TRBV18
d_gene: NA
abundance: few
j_gene: TRBJ1-2
CDR3nt: TGTGCCAGCTTTAAGACAGGTTATCAGGATGGCTACACCTTC
CDR3aa: CASFKTGYQDGYTF

v_gene: TRBV29-1
d_gene: TRBD1
abundance: NA
j_gene: TRBJ1-1
CDR3nt: TGCAGCGCAAAAGCAAGACAGGGGGGGAACACTGAAGCTTTCTTT
CDR3aa: CSAKARQGGNTEAFF

v_gene: TRBV2
d_gene: NA
abundance: NA
j_gene: TRBJ1-1
CDR3nt: TGTGCCAGCACTGAGGGGCCGGGCACTGAAGCTTTCTTT
CDR3aa: CASTEGPGTEAFF

v_gene: TRBV7-2
d_gene: NA
abundance: NA
j_gene: TRBJ2-2
CDR3nt: TGTGCCAGCAGCTTAGGGCAGGGGTGGTCCGGGGAGCTGTTTTTT
CDR3aa: CASSLGQGWSGELFF

v_gene: TRBV9
d_gene: TRBD2
abundance: many
j_gene: TRBJ2-5
CDR3nt: TGTGCCAGCAGCGCCGAGGATCCTAGCGGGGGGGAGACCCAGTACTTC
CDR3aa: CASSAEDPSGGETQYF

v_gene: TRBV20-1
d_gene: NA
abundance: NA
j_gene: TRBJ1-1
CDR3nt: TGCAGTGCTAGGGCTTCAGAGGGGTTCACTGAAGCTTTCTTT
CDR3aa: CSARASEGFTEAFF

v_gene: TRBV20-1
d_gene: NA
abundance: NA
j_gene: TRBJ2-7
CDR3nt: TGCAGTGCTAGAGAGTTATCCGGGGTCGAGCAGTACTTC
CDR3aa: CSARELSGVEQYF

v_gene: TRBV9
d_gene: NA
abundance: few
j_gene: TRBJ2-2
CDR3nt: TGTGCCAGCAGCGTAAATGGTGGGGAGCTGTTTTTT
CDR3aa: CASSVNGGELFF

v_gene: TRBV7-2
d_gene: NA
abundance: few
j_gene: TRBJ1-1
CDR3nt: TGTGCCAGCAGCTTGGGGGTCTGGAACACTGAAGCTTTCTTT
CDR3aa: CASSLGVWNTEAFF

v_gene: TRBV4-2
d_gene: NA
abundance: few
j_gene: TRBJ1-4
CDR3nt: TGTGCCAGCAGCCAAGGTGGGAACTGGGAGGGTGAAAAACTGTTTTTT
CDR3aa: CASSQGGNWEGEKLFF

v_gene: TRBV12-3/TRBV12-4
d_gene: TRBD1
abundance: few
j_gene: TRBJ2-1
CDR3nt: TGTGCCAGCAGCTCACACAGGGGGCGAAGCTCCTACAATGAGCAGTTCTTC
CDR3aa: CASSSHRGRSSYNEQFF

v_gene: TRBV4-3
d_gene: TRBD1
abundance: NA
j_gene: TRBJ2-7
CDR3nt: TGCGCCAGCAGCCAAGATACCGGACAGGGGTCTGGCGAGCAGTACTTC
CDR3aa: CASSQDTGQGSGEQYF

v_gene: TRBV20-1
d_gene: NA
abundance: few
j_gene: TRBJ2-7
CDR3nt: TGCAGTGCTAGAGATCTCATCTCCTACGAGCAGTACTTC
CDR3aa: CSARDLISYEQYF

v_gene: TRBV7-2
d_gene: NA
abundance: NA
j_gene: TRBJ1-2
CDR3nt: TGTGCCAGCAGCTTGGGACAATTAGATTACACCTTC
CDR3aa: CASSLGQLDYTF

v_gene: TRBV7-3
d_gene: NA
abundance: NA
j_gene: TRBJ2-1
CDR3nt: TGTGCCAGCAGCTTAAGTACCGGAGGGAATGAGCAGTTCTTC
CDR3aa: CASSLSTGGNEQFF

v_gene: TRBV12-3/TRBV12-4
d_gene: TRBD1
abundance: few
j_gene: TRBJ2-6
CDR3nt: TGTGCCAGCAGCTTTGGACAGGCGAGCTCTGGGGCCAACGTCCTGACTTTC
CDR3aa: CASSFGQASSGANVLTF

v_gene: TRBV24-1
d_gene: NA
abundance: many
j_gene: TRBJ2-3
CDR3nt: TGTGCCACCAGTGATCATGGGGGGTTCGGCACAGATACGCAGTATTTT
CDR3aa: CATSDHGGFGTDTQYF

v_gene: TRBV28
d_gene: TRBD2
abundance: few
j_gene: TRBJ2-3
CDR3nt: TGTGCCAGCAGTTTACCGCTAGCGGGGGGAGATACGCAGTATTTT
CDR3aa: CASSLPLAGGDTQYF

v_gene: TRBV6-4
d_gene: NA
abundance: NA
j_gene: TRBJ1-1
CDR3nt: TGTGCCAGCAGTATAGATGAGCTGGACGTGAACACTGAAGCTTTCTTT
CDR3aa: CASSIDELDVNTEAFF

v_gene: TRBV15
d_gene: TRBD1
abundance: NA
j_gene: TRBJ2-5
CDR3nt: TGTGCCACCAGCGGGCGGGACAGGGACTACGGGGAGACCCAGTACTTC
CDR3aa: CATSGRDRDYGETQYF

v_gene: TRBV6-2/TRBV6-3
d_gene: NA
abundance: NA
j_gene: TRBJ2-7
CDR3nt: TGTGCCAGCAGCCGACTTAGTTTCTACGAGCAGTACTTC
CDR3aa: CASSRLSFYEQYF

v_gene: TRBV9
d_gene: TRBD1
abundance: NA
j_gene: TRBJ2-5
CDR3nt: TGTGCCAGCAGCCCCGGGACAGGGGACCTCCAAGAGACCCAGTACTTC
CDR3aa: CASSPGTGDLQETQYF

v_gene: TRBV29-1
d_gene: TRBD2
abundance: NA
j_gene: TRBJ2-5
CDR3nt: TGCAGCGTTGATGGGCTAGCGGGGGGGCGAGAGACCCAGTACTTC
CDR3aa: CSVDGLAGGRETQYF

v_gene: TRBV4-1
d_gene: TRBD2
abundance: many
j_gene: TRBJ2-3
CDR3nt: TGCGCCAGCAGCCAAGATTTTACTAGCGGGGGCACAGATACGCAGTATTTT
CDR3aa: CASSQDFTSGGTDTQYF

v_gene: TRBV6-5
d_gene: NA
abundance: few
j_gene: TRBJ1-1
CDR3nt: TGTGCCAGCAGAAGAATTGGGACTGGGACTGAAGCTTTCTTT
CDR3aa: CASRRIGTGTEAFF

v_gene: TRBV12-3/TRBV12-4
d_gene: NA
abundance: NA
j_gene: TRBJ1-3
CDR3nt: TGTGCCAGCAGTGCGTCGGCAGGCGGAAACACCATATATTTT
CDR3aa: CASSASAGGNTIYF

v_gene: TRBV7-2
d_gene: TRBD1
abundance: few
j_gene: TRBJ2-7
CDR3nt: TGTGCCAGCAGCTCACAGGGGGCTGACTACGAGCAGTACTTC
CDR3aa: CASSSQGADYEQYF

v_gene: TRBV29-1
d_gene: NA
abundance: few
j_gene: TRBJ1-1
CDR3nt: TGCAGCGTTGGGGGGGGACGGACTGAAGCTTTCTTT
CDR3aa: CSVGGGRTEAFF

v_gene: TRBV6-4
d_gene: TRBD2
abundance: few
j_gene: TRBJ2-1
CDR3nt: TGTGCCAGCAGTGACACAGCGGGGGGTGCCTACAATGAGCAGTTCTTC
CDR3aa: CASSDTAGGAYNEQFF

v_gene: TRBV3-1
d_gene: TRBD1
abundance: NA
j_gene: TRBJ1-5
CDR3nt: TGTGCCAGCAGCCCGCGACAGGGGGCGGGCCAGCCCCAGCATTTT
CDR3aa: CASSPRQGAGQPQHF

v_gene: TRBV6-6
d_gene: TRBD2
abundance: few
j_gene: TRBJ2-5
CDR3nt: TGTGCCAGCACTCCGCGGGGGGGCGTTGAGACCCAGTACTTC
CDR3aa: CASTPRGGVETQYF

v_gene: TRBV6-2/TRBV6-3
d_gene: NA
abundance: NA
j_gene: TRBJ1-1
CDR3nt: TGTGCCAGCAGTTTTTCCCCCGGGACCCGAATTCGGTCCGCTGAAGCTTTCTTT
CDR3aa: CASSFSPGTRIRSAEAFF

v_gene: TRBV12-3/TRBV12-4
d_gene: NA
abundance: few
j_gene: TRBJ1-6
CDR3nt: TGTGCCAGCAGTTTGCAGGGTGCAGGGGCCTCACCCCTCCACTTT
CDR3aa: CASSLQGAGASPLHF

v_gene: TRBV6-5
d_gene: NA
abundance: few
j_gene: TRBJ2-5
CDR3nt: TGTGCCAGCAGTTACTCGAGAGGGCAAGGCCAGTACTTC
CDR3aa: CASSYSRGQGQYF

v_gene: TRBV11-3
d_gene: NA
abundance: NA
j_gene: TRBJ2-3
CDR3nt: TGTGCCAGCAGCTTAGCGGCGGAGAACACAGATACGCAGTATTTT
CDR3aa: CASSLAAENTDTQYF

v_gene: TRBV7-6
d_gene: TRBD1
abundance: few
j_gene: TRBJ2-1
CDR3nt: TGTGCCAGCAGCTTAGTTGGCAGGGGGCGCGGAAATGAGCAGTTCTTC
CDR3aa: CASSLVGRGRGNEQFF

v_gene: TRBV20-1
d_gene: NA
abundance: many
j_gene: TRBJ1-2
CDR3nt: TGCAGTGCTAGTAAAGGGTCAACCTTGTCGAAGGGTGGCTACACCTTC
CDR3aa: CSASKGSTLSKGGYTF

v_gene: TRBV10-3
d_gene: NA
abundance: few
j_gene: TRBJ1-5
CDR3nt: TGTGCCACCAGGACCGAAAGCAATCAGCCCCAGCATTTT
CDR3aa: CATRTESNQPQHF

v_gene: TRBV7-9
d_gene: NA
abundance: NA
j_gene: TRBJ2-6
CDR3nt: TGTGCCAGCAGGCCGTACGTGGTCCCTGGGGCCAACGTCCTGACTTTC
CDR3aa: CASRPYVVPGANVLTF

v_gene: TRBV15
d_gene: NA
abundance: NA
j_gene: TRBJ1-1
CDR3nt: TGTGCCACCAGCAGAGTTCGGCGGTTAATCACTGAAGCTTTCTTT
CDR3aa: CATSRVRRLITEAFF

v_gene: TRBV5-1
d_gene: NA
abundance: few
j_gene: TRBJ1-2
CDR3nt: TGCGCCAGCAGCGTGACAGAAAACTATGGCTACACCTTC
CDR3aa: CASSVTENYGYTF

v_gene: TRBV12-3/TRBV12-4
d_gene: TRBD1
abundance: few
j_gene: TRBJ2-7
CDR3nt: TGTGCCAGCAGTAAGGGCCGACAGGGAAGGCCTGTTACGGACGAGCAGTACTTC
CDR3aa: CASSKGRQGRPVTDEQYF

v_gene: TRBV29-1
d_gene: NA
abundance: NA
j_gene: TRBJ2-7
CDR3nt: TGCAGCGTTGAGGGCCCCCCCCTGCCCTACGAGCAGTACTTC
CDR3aa: CSVEGPPLPYEQYF